A selection of T cell receptor beta chains follows, all from one sample in a study of CD8+CD57+ T cells in acquired aplastic anemia. MiXCR, applied by TCRdb to the reads, yields one record per CDR3 protein. The sample consists of a few hundred thousand distinct CDR3 sequences, around 33% of them appearing once. The specimen sequenced was sorted CD4+, CD8+, or CD8+CD57+ T cells (not recorded which) from PBMCs. The receptor source for this set is a human donor with aplastic anemia. The CDR3 runs from the conserved cysteine through the conserved F or W. D genes are given only for firm matches. Size values are once, few and many counts, or a class for expanded clones, and some rows have none.

j_gene | abundance | v_gene | d_gene | CDR3nt | CDR3aa
TRBJ1-5 | . | TRBV19 | . | TGTGCCAGTAGTCGGCGGCGGGGCGGATATAGCAATCAGTCCCAGCATTTT | CASSRRRGGYSNQSQHF
TRBJ1-5 | . | TRBV15 | . | TGTGCCACCAGCAGAGATGTAGATCCTTCACCCCAGCATTTT | CATSRDVDPSPQHF
TRBJ1-1 | many | TRBV29-1 | TRBD1 | TGCAGCGTGGGGGACAGTGGATGGATGAACACTGAAGCTTTCTTT | CSVGDSGWMNTEAFF
TRBJ2-7 | . | TRBV10-3 | TRBD1 | TGTGCCATCAGTGTACAGGGGGATCTCTACGAGCAGTACTTC | CAISVQGDLYEQYF
TRBJ1-1 | . | TRBV7-9 | . | TGTGCCAGCAGCTCCTGGGGGAAACTGATGAACACTGAAGCTTTCTTT | CASSSWGKLMNTEAFF
TRBJ1-2 | few | TRBV30 | . | TGTGCCTGGAGTACCCTCGAGGGGGTCGGCTACACCTTC | CAWSTLEGVGYTF
TRBJ1-1 | . | TRBV2 | . | TGTGCCAGCAGCTGCCAACGTGTTAACACTGAAGCTTTCTTT | CASSCQRVNTEAFF
TRBJ2-7 | many | TRBV7-9 | TRBD2 | TGTGCCAGCAGCTTCGGGACTAACTCCTACGAGCAGTACTTC | CASSFGTNSYEQYF
TRBJ2-3 | . | TRBV2 | TRBD2 | TGTGCCGTCACCACTAGCGGGGGTACGCAGTATTTT | CAVTTSGGTQYF
TRBJ2-1 | many | TRBV2 | TRBD2 | TGTGCCAGCAACCGACTAGCGGGAGATGAGCAGTTCTTC | CASNRLAGDEQFF
TRBJ1-6 | . | TRBV15 | TRBD1 | TGTGCCACCAGTTTGGACAGGGCACCCCTCCACTTT | CATSLDRAPLHF
TRBJ2-7 | . | TRBV28 | . | TGTGCCAGCAGTTCAATTTTCGCGTCCCAGTACTTC | CASSSIFASQYF
TRBJ1-5 | . | TRBV10-3 | TRBD1 | TGTGCCAGCAGAGCTACAGGGGGCGGTCAGCCCCAGCATTTT | CASRATGGGQPQHF
TRBJ1-1 | . | TRBV25-1 | . | TGTGCCAGCAAACTGGGGTTTGCCGCGGACACTGAAGCTTTCTTT | CASKLGFAADTEAFF
TRBJ1-6 | . | TRBV10-1 | TRBD1 | TGCGCCAGCGGGGGACAGGGTCATTCACCCCTCCACTTT | CASGGQGHSPLHF
TRBJ1-2 | many | TRBV4-3 | . | TGCGCCAGCAGCCAAGAAGGCACAGCTAACTATGGCTACACCTTC | CASSQEGTANYGYTF
TRBJ2-1 | . | TRBV2 | TRBD2 | TGTGCCAGCTCACTAGCGGGGGTTGGATATGAGCAGTTCTTC | CASSLAGVGYEQFF
TRBJ1-6 | few | TRBV6-5 | . | TGTGCCAGCAGTTACGGGCTCGGGGGCAGGAATTCACCCCTCCACTTT | CASSYGLGGRNSPLHF
TRBJ1-1 | . | TRBV6-1 | . | TGTGCCAGCAGTGAATTGTCGCAAGCTTTCTTT | CASSELSQAFF
TRBJ2-7 | . | TRBV7-3 | . | TGTGCCAGCAGCTTAGCCGGGGAGTACAATGAGCAGTACTTC | CASSLAGEYNEQYF
TRBJ2-2 | few | TRBV7-7 | . | TGTGCTAGCAGCCTAACCAGGGGGGACACCGGGGAGCTGTTTTTT | CASSLTRGDTGELFF
TRBJ1-1 | . | TRBV9 | . | TGTGCCAGCAGCGTACGAACTGACATGAACACTGAAGCTTTCTTT | CASSVRTDMNTEAFF
TRBJ1-5 | many | TRBV9 | . | TGTGCCAGCAGCACGACAGGAATAGAGCAGCCCCAGCATTTT | CASSTTGIEQPQHF
TRBJ2-1 | . | TRBV10-3 | TRBD1 | TGTGCCATCAGTGGGGACAGGGGCTACAATGAGCAGTTCTTC | CAISGDRGYNEQFF
TRBJ1-3 | . | TRBV6-1 | . | TGTGCCAGCAGGGACAGCGGCGGGGGAAACACCATATATTTT | CASRDSGGGNTIYF
TRBJ2-2 | few | TRBV6-5 | . | TGTGCCAGCAGTTACTCGATGGCAACCGGGGAGCTGTTTTTT | CASSYSMATGELFF
TRBJ1-2 | few | TRBV10-3 | . | TGTGCCATCAGTGAGTCATGGACGGATGGCTACACCTTC | CAISESWTDGYTF
TRBJ2-1 | few | TRBV2 | TRBD2 | TGTGCCAGCAGTGAACCGGGACTAGCGGGAGGATCCTACAATGAGCAGTTCTTC | CASSEPGLAGGSYNEQFF
TRBJ2-1 | once | TRBV25-1 | TRBD2 | TGTGCCAGCAGTGATGCTAGCGGGATGATGGCCAATGAGCAGTTCTTC | CASSDASGMMANEQFF
TRBJ2-7 | . | TRBV3-1 | TRBD1 | TGTGCCAGCAGCCAAGAGGGACAGGGGGCGGGGGAGCAGTACTTC | CASSQEGQGAGEQYF
TRBJ2-5 | . | TRBV6-2/TRBV6-3 | . | TGTGCCAGCAGTTACCGGGAGTTTGGGGAGACCCAGTACTTC | CASSYREFGETQYF
TRBJ1-1 | few | TRBV7-2 | TRBD1 | TGTGCCAGCAGCATTTTCCGGGACAGGAACACTGAAGCTTTCTTT | CASSIFRDRNTEAFF
TRBJ2-7 | many | TRBV13 | TRBD2 | TGTGCCAGCAGAACTAGCGGGGGGGACGAGCAGTACTTC | CASRTSGGDEQYF
TRBJ2-7 | many | TRBV19 | . | TGTGCCAGTAGTGCCACAGGTGGCGTGAACGAGCAGTACTTC | CASSATGGVNEQYF
TRBJ1-6 | . | TRBV2 | . | TGTGCCAGCAGTGATAGATTGGGAAATTCACCCCTCCACTTT | CASSDRLGNSPLHF
TRBJ1-6 | many | TRBV5-1 | TRBD1 | TGCGCCAGCAGCACCACAGGGGGCGCGGGTAATTCACCCCTCCACTTT | CASSTTGGAGNSPLHF
TRBJ2-5 | . | TRBV7-3 | TRBD2 | TGTGCCAGCAGCCCCACGGGGGGGGTCCAAGAGACCCAGTACTTC | CASSPTGGVQETQYF
TRBJ1-4 | . | TRBV5-1 | . | TGCGCCAGCAGCTTTGGGGGTTCTAATGAAAAGCTGTTTTTT | CASSFGGSNEKLFF
TRBJ2-2 | . | TRBV11-1 | TRBD1 | TGTGCCAGCAGCATAGCCGGGACAGGGGATACCGGGGAGCTGTTTTTT | CASSIAGTGDTGELFF
TRBJ1-2 | few | TRBV5-1 | . | TGCGCCAGCAGCTTAAGCCCGGACGGAAAAACCTATGGCTACACCTTC | CASSLSPDGKTYGYTF
TRBJ1-6 | . | TRBV20-1 | TRBD1 | TGCAGTGCTAAGACAGGGAGTTCACCCCTCCACTTT | CSAKTGSSPLHF
TRBJ2-1 | . | TRBV11-2 | TRBD1 | TGTGCCAGCAGCTTAGTGGGACAGCTACACAATGAGCAGTTCTTC | CASSLVGQLHNEQFF
TRBJ2-7 | . | TRBV2 | . | TGTGCCAGCAGCAGGGACCTTAGCTCCTACGAGCAGTACTTC | CASSRDLSSYEQYF
TRBJ2-1 | few | TRBV5-1 | TRBD1 | TGCGCCAGCACCCTAGGGGGCAACAATGAGCAGTTCTTC | CASTLGGNNEQFF
TRBJ2-1 | . | TRBV25-1 | . | TGTGCCAGCAGTGACTGGGGTTTGGACAGCCTGAGGGATGAGCAGTTCTTC | CASSDWGLDSLRDEQFF
TRBJ1-5 | . | TRBV6-5 | . | TGTGCCAGCAGTTACGTCGGGGGGGTTCAGCCCCAGCATTTT | CASSYVGGVQPQHF
TRBJ2-7 | once | TRBV10-1 | TRBD2 | TGCGCCATCGGGACTAGCGGTGGCATAAGGGGGACCTACGAGCAGTACTTC | CAIGTSGGIRGTYEQYF
TRBJ2-7 | many | TRBV2 | TRBD2 | TGTGCCAGCAGGTCCCCGGGACTAAACGAGCAGTACTTC | CASRSPGLNEQYF
TRBJ1-1 | many | TRBV7-2 | . | TGTGCCAGCAGCGCCCGGGAGAACGAAGCTTTCTTT | CASSARENEAFF
TRBJ2-1 | many | TRBV7-6 | TRBD2 | TGTGCCAGCAGCCCGACTAGCGGTAATGAGCAGTTCTTC | CASSPTSGNEQFF
TRBJ2-5 | . | TRBV25-1 | . | TGTGCTAGCAACAGTTGGGTACAGCAGTACTTC | CASNSWVQQYF
TRBJ1-6 | . | TRBV10-1 | . | TGTGCCATCAGCCCCGGCAGGGTTGCTTTTTTTTCACCCCTCCACTTT | CAISPGRVAFFSPLHF
TRBJ1-6 | many | TRBV5-1 | TRBD1 | TGCGCCAGCAGCAGAGGGACAGCCACTAATTCACCCCTCCACTTT | CASSRGTATNSPLHF